The T cell receptor beta chain under discussion was sequenced for a study of metastatic and nonmetastatic thyroid tumors. At the level of the study: The comparison covered peripheral blood and tumor or nodule tissue in malignant and benign thyroid patients.

Prior to thyroid surgery, none of the patients had received any treatment. General study points: According to reports, the diversity of TCR beta was significantly higher in malignant thyroid tumors than in benign nodules, and this held in both blood and tumor samples.

CDR1 is SGHAT and CDR2 is FQNNGV in the germline V gene. This CDR3 has 13 amino acids. Trimming took 8 bases from V and 0 from J, leaving 8 bases between them. This clone was seen a few times. Antigen unknown. TCRdb re-called the PCR reads through MiXCR. This repertoire shows approximately 15,000 clones, roughly 4% found once; its top ten account for 20% to 25%. This chain uses TRBV11-2 with TRBJ1-3; D is uncertain. Sequencing was carried out using tumor tissue. The TCR comes from a female donor with papillary thyroid cancer or a benign thyroid nodule (not recorded which). Some clones in this sample may be carry-over from other donors' samples. The CDR3 region has the DNA TGTGCCAGCCTGGACTTCTCTGGAAACACCATATATTTT. As protein: CASLDFSGNTIYF. Filled out from reference TRBV11-2 and TRBJ1-3, the complete variable domain reads EAGVAQSPRYKIIEKRQSVAFWCNPISGHATLYWYQQILGQGPKLLIQFQNNGVVDDSQLPKDRFSAERLKGVDSTLKIQPAKLEDSAVYLCASLDFSGNTIYFGEGSWLTVV.